The 22 T cell receptor beta chains in this list originate from one sample, sequenced in a study of persistence of HIV-infected CD4 T cells. No antigens are known for them. Cells were stimulated with overlapping HIV-1 Gag 15-mer peptides. CD40L/CD69 double-negative CD45RO-high memory CD4+ T cells were collected. Sequencing used immunoSEQ version 4 in survey mode. TCRdb keeps only in-frame clones here, not all; method: immunoSEQ multiplex PCR. The sample shows about 39,000 clones, around 85% of them seen only once. The source material was cultured CD4+ T cells from PBMCs, sampled from a patient who received antiretroviral therapy. All receptors come from an adult with HIV. The donor label of this sample is uncertain.

The chain recombines TRBV7-2 with TRBJ1-2, with unresolved D. CDR1 and CDR2 from the germline V gene are SGHTA and FQGNSA. This CDR3 is 14 amino acids long. V was clipped by 2 bases and J by 3 bases, with 10 bases between them. CDR3 nucleotides: TGTGCCAGCAGCTTACCAGGCGGATACTATGGCTACACCTTC. Protein: CASSLPGGYYGYTF.

This clone came up once. The rearrangement links TRBV5-1 to TRBJ2-2, with TRBD1 as a possible D gene (6 bases). V lost 6 bases and J 0 bases, leaving 12 bases between the germline ends. The CDR3 runs 15 residues. Germline V gives CDR1 SGHRS, CDR2 YFSETQ. DNA of the CDR3: TGCGCCAGCACCCAGGGGAGTTCGAACACCGGGGAGCTGTTTTTT. It specifies CASTQGSSNTGELFF. The whole variable domain, remainder taken from reference TRBV5-1 and TRBJ2-2, is KAGVTQTPRYLIKTRGQQVTLSCSPISGHRSVSWYQQTPGQGLQFLFEYFSETQRNKGNFPGRFSGRQFSNSRSEMNVSTLELGDSALYLCASTQGSSNTGELFFGEGSRLTVL.

The rearrangement links TRBV6-6 to TRBJ2-5; 8 bases agree with TRBD1. The length of the CDR3 is 13 residues. Germline V gene lookup returns CDR1 MNHNY and CDR2 SVGAGI (reference sequence). Losses at the gene ends were 7 bases for V and 5 bases for J; bases not matched to a gene: 6. CDR3 nucleotides: TGTGCCAGCAATACGGACAGGGCGGAGACCCAGTACTTC. Its protein is CASNTDRAETQYF.

This chain links TRBV5-1 with TRBJ2-6; D not certain. CDR3 length equals 16 residues. The germline gives CDR1 SGHRS, CDR2 YFSETQ. Trimming pared 0 bases from V and 0 bases from J, leaving 7 bases between. The CDR3 is CASSLGPVSGANVLTF. In nucleotides, the CDR3 is TGCGCCAGCAGCTTGGGCCCCGTCTCTGGGGCCAACGTCCTGACTTTC.

The J gene is TRBJ2-3, the V gene TRBV27; no firm D call. CDR3 length: 14 amino acids. V lost 3 bases, J lost 2 bases, and 9 bases lay in between. From germline, CDR1 is MNHEY and CDR2 SMNVEV (reference sequence). CDR3: CASSLGKPTDTQYF. The CDR3 nucleotides read TGTGCCAGCAGTTTGGGGAAACCCACAGATACGCAGTATTTT.

V and J are TRBV3-1 (or the pseudogene TRBV3-2) and TRBJ1-6; TRBD1 matches at 7 bases. Germline CDR1 is LGHDT and CDR2 is YNNKEL (reference sequence). V shed 8 bases, J shed 10 bases, and the junction held 5 bases outside the gene matches. This CDR3 has 12 amino acids. CDR3 coding DNA: TGTGCCAGCGGACAGGTAGGATCACCCCTCCACTTT. It encodes CASGQVGSPLHF.

The chain is built from TRBV6-2 or TRBV6-3 and TRBJ1-1; possible D gene TRBD1, 5 bases. The CDR3 runs 17 residues. V dropped 0 bases and J dropped 1 base, with 15 bases sitting between them. Germline CDR1 is MNHEY and CDR2 is SVGEGT. The CDR3: CASSYSGQSPGNTEAFF. In DNA, the CDR3 is TGTGCCAGCAGTTACTCGGGGCAGAGCCCTGGGAACACTGAAGCTTTCTTT.

The CDR3 spells CASSFVSQADPDEQYF. As DNA, the CDR3 is TGTGCCAGCAGCTTTGTGAGCCAGGCGGACCCCGACGAGCAGTACTTC. The rearrangement links TRBV7-9 to TRBJ2-7; no clear D. Trimming took off 3 bases at V and 5 bases at J, with 20 bases between the two ends. Germline-derived CDR1 and CDR2 are SEHNR and FQNEAQ (reference sequence). The CDR3 consists of 16 residues.

Here the CDR3 reads CASSSGTSGGSDTQYF. CDR3 DNA: TGCGCCAGCAGCTCTGGGACTAGCGGGGGTTCAGATACGCAGTATTTT. The chain is built from TRBV5-1 and TRBJ2-3, with 14 bases matching TRBD2. The CDR3 is made up of 16 amino acids. The V gene end was trimmed by 3 bases and the J gene end by 4 bases; junction bases not matched to a gene: 4. CDR1 and CDR2 (germline): SGHRS, YFSETQ.

V gene TRBV4-2 combines with J gene TRBJ2-3; D is uncertain. V lost 1 base, J lost 0 bases, and 8 bases lay in between. The CDR3 has 15 residues. The germline V gene has CDR1 LGHNA and CDR2 YNFKEQ. CDR3 loop: CASSQARKSTDTQYF. Here the CDR3 DNA reads TGTGCCAGCAGCCAAGCCAGGAAAAGCACAGATACGCAGTATTTT.

The chain is built from TRBV5-1 and TRBJ2-3; 8 nucleotides agree with TRBD1. V shed 6 bases, J shed 3 bases, and the junction held 6 bases outside the gene matches. The CDR3 contains 14 residues. Germline V gene lookup returns CDR1 SGHRS and CDR2 YFSETQ. CDR3 sequence reads: CASKTGGYTDTQYF. CDR3 bases: TGCGCCAGCAAAACAGGGGGTTATACAGATACGCAGTATTTT. The full variable domain, with the rest looked up from reference TRBV5-1 and TRBJ2-3, is KAGVTQTPRYLIKTRGQQVTLSCSPISGHRSVSWYQQTPGQGLQFLFEYFSETQRNKGNFPGRFSGRQFSNSRSEMNVSTLELGDSALYLCASKTGGYTDTQYFGPGTRLTVL.

The V and J genes are TRBV6-5 and TRBJ2-7; no firm D call. Germline CDR1 is MNHEY and CDR2 is SVGAGI. The CDR3 runs 13 residues. The V and J ends lost 6 bases and 3 bases respectively, with 12 bases between them. In DNA form, the CDR3 reads TGTGCCAGCAGACGCGACTCGTTCTACGAGCAGTACTTC. It translates to CASRRDSFYEQYF.

Only one count was recorded for this clone. This sequence joins TRBV28 and TRBJ1-1; tentative D call: TRBD1 (6 bases). CDR3 length: 13 amino acids. V dropped 6 bases and J dropped 1 base, with 9 bases sitting between them. Per the germline V gene, CDR1 is MDHEN and CDR2 is SYDVKM. CDR3 bases: TGTGCCAGCAGGGACAGACCGAACACTGAAGCTTTCTTT. Translating it yields CASRDRPNTEAFF.

The rearrangement uses TRBV15 and TRBJ1-4, with a possible D match to TRBD1 (6 bases). The germline V gene encodes CDR1 LNHNV and CDR2 YYDKDF (reference sequence). Deletions cut 3 bases from V and 11 bases from J, with 19 bases between. The CDR3 is 15 amino acids. The CDR3 loop is CATSRPFNRAVKLFF. As DNA, the CDR3 is TGTGCCACCAGCAGGCCATTTAACAGGGCGGTCAAACTGTTTTTT.

The chain has TRBV6-1 and TRBJ1-3; no definite D call. V lost 3 bases and J lost 5, with 14 bases in between. CDR3 size: 15 residues. CDR1 is MNHNS, CDR2 SASEGT, per germline. This CDR3 is CASSEKGSSRNTIYF. The CDR3 DNA reads TGTGCCAGCAGTGAGAAGGGCAGTAGTCGAAACACCATATATTTT.

This clone was seen only a few times. This chain joins TRBV7-8 and TRBJ1-1, with D uncertain. From germline, CDR1 is SGHVS and CDR2 FQNEAQ. The length of the CDR3 is 12 residues. The germline V and J ends were trimmed by 1 base and 11 bases, with 11 bases remaining between them. CDR3 sequence: CASSLDARRAFF. CDR3 in DNA: TGTGCCAGCAGCTTAGATGCGCGGAGGGCTTTCTTT.

This clone was seen a few times. The V gene is TRBV5-1, the J gene TRBJ1-4; tentatively, D is TRBD1 (5 bases). Deletions cut 4 bases from V and 0 bases from J, with 10 bases between. Germline V gene sequence: CDR1 SGHRS, CDR2 YFSETQ. The CDR3 extends over 15 amino acids. CDR3 DNA: TGCGCCAGCAGCGGCGACAGTGCAACTAATGAAAAACTGTTTTTT. Encoded protein: CASSGDSATNEKLFF.

J is TRBJ2-2 and V is TRBV5-1; 11 bases map to TRBD2. V shed 0 bases and J 0 bases; nucleotides not matched to a gene: 7. This CDR3 is 19 amino acids long. Per germline, CDR1 SGHRS and CDR2 YFSETQ. CDR3 DNA: TGCGCCAGCAGCTTGGAGCCGGGACTAGCGGCCCCGAACACCGGGGAGCTGTTTTTT. This gives the protein CASSLEPGLAAPNTGELFF. Complete variable domain (other parts from reference TRBV5-1 and TRBJ2-2): KAGVTQTPRYLIKTRGQQVTLSCSPISGHRSVSWYQQTPGQGLQFLFEYFSETQRNKGNFPGRFSGRQFSNSRSEMNVSTLELGDSALYLCASSLEPGLAAPNTGELFFGEGSRLTVL.

This chain links TRBV10-3 with TRBJ2-4; D is ambiguous. CDR3 length: 14 amino acids. CDR1 and CDR2 (germline): ENHRY, SYGVKD. V lost 7 bases, J lost 2 bases, and 12 bases lay in between. CDR3 sequence reads: CAIMTTETKNIQYF. In nucleotides, the CDR3 is TGTGCCATCATGACGACGGAGACCAAAAACATTCAGTACTTC.

The gene calls are TRBV19 and TRBJ1-1; D ambiguous. With 1 base removed from V and 4 bases from J, the gap between germline ends came to 13 bases. CDR1 is LNHDA, CDR2 SQIVND, per germline (reference sequence). The CDR3 is made up of 15 amino acids. DNA for the CDR3: TGTGCCAGTAGTATAGGGGGATCCTGGGGCACTGAAGCTTTCTTT. Protein sequence: CASSIGGSWGTEAFF.

CDR3 in DNA: TGCAGCGTGGCGGCGGGGAACACTGAAGCTTTCTTT. Its protein is CSVAAGNTEAFF. The J gene is TRBJ1-1, the V gene TRBV29-1, with unresolved D. Germline V lookup: CDR1 SQVTM, CDR2 ANQGSEA. CDR3 length equals 12 residues. With 6 bases removed from V and 1 base from J, the gap between germline ends came to 9 bases.

V gene TRBV5-1 combines with J gene TRBJ2-5; D gene uncertain. V lost 4 bases and J lost 3, with 7 bases in between. This CDR3 has 12 residues. The germline V gene encodes CDR1 SGHRS and CDR2 YFSETQ. The chain's CDR3 is CASSREEETQYF. CDR3 nucleotides: TGCGCCAGCAGCCGCGAGGAAGAGACCCAGTACTTC.